Listed below are T cell receptor beta chains from one sample, sequenced in a study of OX40 agonist ivuxolimab in advanced cancers. Clones were read by immunoSEQ multiplex PCR, and TCRdb kept only the in-frame ones, dropping some. The table includes fewer than 85,000 clones, roughly 84% detected once. The sequences come from CD4+ or CD8+ T cells sorted from blood, collected in a trial of the OX40 agonist ivuxolimab. The origin of the receptors is an adult with an advanced solid tumor such as melanoma, head and neck, liver or kidney cancer. Each CDR3 is given with its conserved first and last residue. Each record gives: D gene, J gene, V gene, clone size, CDR3 protein, CDR3 DNA. D genes are given only for firm matches. Clone size is not always given. Where it is, it says once, few, many or a class for expanded clones.

D: .; J: TRBJ2-5; V: TRBV7-2; size: .; CDR3: CASSAQETQYF; DNA: TGTGCCAGCAGCGCCCAAGAGACCCAGTACTTC
D: TRBD1; J: TRBJ1-1; V: TRBV19; size: .; CDR3: CASSILGRGQGEAFF; DNA: TGTGCCAGTAGTATCTTAGGCAGGGGGCAGGGTGAAGCTTTCTTT
D: .; J: TRBJ2-5; V: TRBV19; size: .; CDR3: CASSPRILQETQYF; DNA: TGTGCCAGTAGTCCGCGGATCCTCCAAGAGACCCAGTACTTC
D: .; J: TRBJ1-5; V: TRBV23-1; size: .; CDR3: CASSQSRLGHPSDQPQHF; DNA: TGCGCCAGCAGTCAATCCCGTCTGGGACACCCTTCGGATCAGCCCCAGCATTTT
D: .; J: TRBJ1-2; V: TRBV5-6; size: .; CDR3: CASSRSLQGTYGYTF; DNA: TGTGCCAGCAGCCGAAGCCTACAGGGCACCTATGGCTACACCTTC
D: TRBD1; J: TRBJ1-1; V: TRBV11-3; size: .; CDR3: CASSLGQAAAFF; DNA: TGTGCCAGCAGCTTGGGACAGGCTGCCGCTTTCTTT
D: .; J: TRBJ1-2; V: TRBV21-1; size: few; CDR3: CASTHTDLFWGYTF; DNA: TGTGCCAGCACCCACACCGACCTCTTTTGGGGCTACACCTTC
D: .; J: TRBJ2-3; V: TRBV18; size: .; CDR3: CASSPLLGDTQYF; DNA: TGTGCCAGCTCACCGTTGCTCGGGGATACGCAGTATTTT
D: TRBD2; J: TRBJ2-1; V: TRBV2; size: once; CDR3: CASSFLLAGGSYNEQFF; DNA: TGTGCCAGCAGTTTCTTACTAGCGGGAGGGTCCTACAATGAGCAGTTCTTC
D: .; J: TRBJ2-7; V: TRBV2; size: .; CDR3: CASVQGPSIYEQYF; DNA: TGTGCCAGCGTCCAGGGCCCCTCGATCTACGAGCAGTACTTC
D: .; J: TRBJ1-4; V: TRBV18; size: once; CDR3: CASSRGGNNNEKLFF; DNA: TGTGCCAGCTCCAGAGGCGGCAACAATAATGAAAAACTGTTTTTT
D: .; J: TRBJ1-2; V: TRBV7-2; size: .; CDR3: CASSLTGGSGYTF; DNA: TGTGCCAGCAGCCTAACGGGGGGCAGTGGCTACACCTTC
D: TRBD1; J: TRBJ1-5; V: TRBV6-8; size: .; CDR3: CASIWTGLTNQPQHF; DNA: TGTGCCAGCATTTGGACAGGACTCACAAATCAGCCCCAGCATTTT
D: TRBD1; J: TRBJ2-7; V: TRBV5-1; size: .; CDR3: CASSSTGSSYEQYF; DNA: TGCGCCAGCAGCTCGACAGGGTCAAGCTACGAGCAGTACTTC
D: .; J: TRBJ1-3; V: TRBV2; size: once; CDR3: CASVKGYSGNTIYF; DNA: TGTGCCAGCGTTAAGGGCTACTCTGGAAACACCATATATTTT
D: TRBD1; J: TRBJ2-7; V: TRBV10-2; size: .; CDR3: CASSEGPDRGKVYDEQYF; DNA: TGCGCCAGCAGTGAGGGGCCAGACAGGGGAAAGGTGTACGACGAGCAGTACTTC
D: .; J: TRBJ2-3; V: TRBV4-2; size: .; CDR3: CASSLRDSTSTDTQYF; DNA: TGTGCCAGCAGCCTACGGGACTCTACTAGCACAGATACGCAGTATTTT
D: .; J: TRBJ1-5; V: TRBV4-3; size: .; CDR3: CASSQDGQVDQPQHF; DNA: TGCGCCAGCAGCCAAGATGGGCAGGTCGATCAGCCCCAGCATTTT
D: .; J: TRBJ1-2; V: TRBV9; size: .; CDR3: CASSVAGRYGYTF; DNA: TGTGCCAGCAGCGTGGCAGGGAGGTATGGCTACACCTTC
D: TRBD1; J: TRBJ1-4; V: TRBV30; size: .; CDR3: CAWSDYGTVNEKLFF; DNA: TGTGCCTGGAGTGACTACGGGACAGTTAATGAAAAACTGTTTTTT
D: .; J: TRBJ2-7; V: TRBV18; size: .; CDR3: CASSRRAYEQYF; DNA: TGTGCCAGCTCCCGCAGGGCGTACGAGCAGTACTTC
D: .; J: TRBJ1-3; V: TRBV27; size: .; CDR3: CASSRTAFGNTIYF; DNA: TGTGCCAGCAGCCGGACGGCTTTTGGAAACACCATATATTTT
D: .; J: TRBJ1-1; V: TRBV7-2; size: .; CDR3: CASSLVDRHTEAFF; DNA: TGTGCCAGCAGCTTAGTCGACAGGCACACTGAAGCTTTCTTT